The 7 T cell receptor beta chains given below trace back to one sample, sequenced in a study of T-cell memory formation after mild COVID-19. Each CDR3 protein is one row after TCRdb ran MiXCR on the 5' RACE reads. The table lists a few hundred thousand distinct CDR3 sequences, less than 25% of them singletons, with roughly 23% in the top ten. The sequenced sample was PBMCs or a T cell subset sorted from them (not recorded which). The source is a man aged 18 to 29 who had mild COVID-19 (a few samples of this study predate the infection). Cell type and time point are not known.

The chain recombines TRBV6-5 with TRBJ1-2; D ambiguous. Germline CDR1 reads MNHEY; CDR2 reads SVGAGI. Trimming cost V 0 bases and J 7 bases, with 12 bases left between them. The CDR3 totals 14 residues. The CDR3 reads CASSYSYAGGGYTF. CDR3 DNA: TGTGCCAGCAGTTACTCGTACGCCGGAGGTGGCTACACCTTC.

There are a few counts of this clonotype. The chain is built from TRBV7-2 and TRBJ1-5, with D unresolved. The V gene's germline CDR1 is SGHTA and CDR2 FQGNSA. This CDR3 spans 12 amino acids. Trimming pared 5 bases from V and 4 bases from J, leaving 6 bases between. CDR3 in amino acids: CASSHSNQPQHF. CDR3 DNA: TGTGCCAGCAGCCACTCAAATCAGCCCCAGCATTTT.

This clonotype showed up just a few times. The rearrangement links TRBV4-3 to TRBJ1-1; 7 bases match TRBD1. J gave up 2 bases and V 4 bases, and 13 bases lay outside the gene matches. Looked up from germline, CDR1 is LGHNA and CDR2 is YSLEER. CDR3 length: 17 amino acids. The CDR3 DNA reads TGCGCCAGCAGCCCTCTAAGCCGGGGACAGATAAACACTGAAGCTTTCTTT. It specifies CASSPLSRGQINTEAFF.

This clonotype turned up a few times. The V and J genes are TRBV24-1 and TRBJ2-1; no reliable D call. Germline-derived CDR1 and CDR2 are KGHDR and SFDVKD. The length of the CDR3 is 12 residues. Trimming shortened V by 4 bases and J by 10 bases, and 10 bases separated the two germline ends. The CDR3 DNA is TGTGCCACCAGTGACAGAAGACAAGAGCAGTTCTTC. Its translation: CATSDRRQEQFF.

The chain uses TRBV7-4 and TRBJ1-6; a possible D gene is TRBD1 (5 bases). This CDR3 is 14 amino acids long. Germline V gene lookup returns CDR1 SGHVT and CDR2 SQSDAQ. V was cut by 9 bases and J by 9 bases, with 18 bases left in between. CDR3: CARGPGTESSPLHF. The CDR3 bases are TGTGCCAGGGGCCCCGGGACGGAGAGTTCACCCCTCCACTTT. Full variable domain (missing parts from reference TRBV7-4 and TRBJ1-6): GAGVSQSPRYKVAKRGRDVALRCDSISGHVTLYWYRQTLGQGSEVLTYSQSDAQRDKSGRPSGRFSAERPERSVSTLKIQRTEQGDSAVYLCARGPGTESSPLHFGNGTRLTVT.

The chain is built from TRBV20-1 and TRBJ2-2; D tentatively fits TRBD1 or TRBD2 (7 bases each). This CDR3 comprises 14 residues. Germline V gene sequence: CDR1 DFQATT, CDR2 SNEGSKA (reference sequence). The V gene lost 3 bases and the J gene lost 6 bases, with 14 bases spanning the gap. The CDR3 is CSARIRGGSGELFF. The CDR3, as DNA: TGCAGTGCTAGGATCAGGGGGGGCTCCGGGGAGCTGTTTTTT.

The table lists this clonotype with a few counts. The chain joins TRBV29-1 to TRBJ2-3; 9 bases line up with TRBD1. After removal of 5 bases from V and 6 bases from J, the junction contained 6 bases not matched to a gene. From germline, CDR1 is SQVTM and CDR2 ANQGSEA. CDR3 length: 13 amino acids. The chain's CDR3 is CSVQDRGGDTQYF. In nucleotides, the CDR3 is TGCAGCGTTCAGGACAGGGGTGGCGATACGCAGTATTTT.